The 24 T cell receptor beta chains presented below share a single source sample, sequenced in a study of T cell responses to AZD1222 COVID-19 vaccine. The protocol was immunoSEQ multiplex PCR, while the TCRdb copy is restricted to in-frame clones and leaves out a portion. The repertoire holds around 170,000 clones, with 91% as singletons. This sample comprised peripheral blood, obtained on day 0 of AZD1222 vaccination. The receptors come from an adult in good health.

This clone was counted a few times. This chain joins TRBV4-1 and TRBJ1-2; perhaps TRBD1 as D (5 bases). Germline CDR1 and CDR2: MGHRA and YSYEKL. The CDR3 is 17 residues long. With 4 bases removed from V and 3 bases from J, the gap between germline ends came to 21 bases. The CDR3 DNA reads TGCGCCAGCAGCCCCAAAGGAATGGGGGGGTTGGACTATGGCTACACCTTC. Residues: CASSPKGMGGLDYGYTF.

The genes are TRBV28 and TRBJ2-4; 8 bases line up with TRBD1. The ends lost 6 bases at V and 0 bases at J; junction bases unmatched: 10. The CDR3 runs 17 residues. Germline lookup yields CDR1 MDHEN and CDR2 SYDVKM. CDR3 loop: CASSLSTGAVAKNIQYF. The CDR3 DNA reads TGTGCCAGCAGCCTATCGACAGGGGCCGTAGCCAAAAACATTCAGTACTTC.

V usage is TRBV7-9 and J usage is TRBJ2-1; D is unresolved. V dropped 7 bases and J dropped 0 bases, with 19 bases sitting between them. This CDR3 has 17 residues. Germline values: CDR1 SEHNR, CDR2 FQNEAQ (reference sequence). CDR3 region: CASTNAAALSSYNEQFF. The CDR3 region has the DNA TGTGCCAGCACCAACGCCGCAGCCCTGAGCTCCTACAATGAGCAGTTCTTC.

This chain uses TRBV27 with TRBJ2-7, with D maybe TRBD2 (8 bases). This CDR3 contains 16 residues. Germline CDR1 MNHEY, CDR2 SMNVEV (reference sequence). V was cut by 4 bases and J by 3 bases, with 19 bases left in between. The CDR3 DNA follows: TGTGCCAGCAGTTCCCGGGGGGGAGCAGGGGGCTACGAGCAGTACTTC. Translating gives CASSSRGGAGGYEQYF.

The chain employs TRBV29-1 and TRBJ1-2; TRBD1 matches 10 bases. V lost 6 bases and J lost 0; bases outside the gene matches: 7. The germline V gene has CDR1 SQVTM and CDR2 ANQGSEA. The CDR3 length is 15 residues. CDR3 in DNA: TGCAGCGTGGAGACCGGACAGGGGGCTAACTATGGCTACACCTTC. It codes for CSVETGQGANYGYTF.

The CDR3 region is CASSLQSGLMNTEAFF. CDR3 DNA: TGCGCCAGCAGCTTGCAGTCAGGGCTCATGAACACTGAAGCTTTCTTT. V is TRBV5-1 and J is TRBJ1-1; TRBD1 might be the D (5 bases). V was shortened by 1 base and J by 0 bases, with 13 bases between the two germline ends. The germline gives CDR1 SGHRS, CDR2 YFSETQ. This CDR3 comprises 16 residues. The full variable domain, in which reference TRBV5-1 and TRBJ1-1 provide the parts outside the CDR3, is KAGVTQTPRYLIKTRGQQVTLSCSPISGHRSVSWYQQTPGQGLQFLFEYFSETQRNKGNFPGRFSGRQFSNSRSEMNVSTLELGDSALYLCASSLQSGLMNTEAFFGQGTRLTVV.

V gene TRBV6-1 combines with J gene TRBJ2-5, with 13 bases that match TRBD2. Germline assignment: CDR1 MNHNS and CDR2 SASEGT. The junction had 8 bases not matched to a gene; V was cut back by 4 bases and J by 0 bases. The CDR3 length is 18 residues. In nucleotides, the CDR3 is TGTGCCAGCAGTGCACTTGGACTAGCGGGAGAGTACCAAGAGACCCAGTACTTC. The encoded protein is CASSALGLAGEYQETQYF.

The rearrangement uses TRBV7-9 and TRBJ2-1; D possibly corresponds to TRBD1 (5 bases). There are 24 residues in the CDR3. V lost 7 bases and J lost 0, with 40 bases in between. Germline-derived CDR1 and CDR2 are SEHNR and FQNEAQ (reference sequence). Here the CDR3 reads CASIKTPAFGQIVDKDSSYNEQFF. The CDR3 nucleotides read TGTGCCAGCATCAAAACCCCCGCGTTCGGGCAGATTGTAGACAAAGACAGCTCCTACAATGAGCAGTTCTTC.

Concerning this clone itself: Compared with germline, one end of the junction differs, possibly owing to a read error. The chain is built from TRBV28 and TRBJ1-4, with 7 positions matching TRBD1. This CDR3 is 17 amino acids long. Germline V gene data show CDR1 as MDHEN and CDR2 as SYDVKM. CDR3 sequence reads: CATSFGRRGRVYEKLFF. As DNA, the CDR3 is TGTGCCACCAGTTTTGGTAGGAGGGGGCGCGTCTATGAAAAACTGTTTTTT.

CDR3 amino acids: CARRGRGGQGNEKLFF. In DNA, the CDR3 is TGTGCGAGACGCGGTAGGGGCGGACAGGGGAATGAAAAACTGTTTTTT. The chain carries TRBV7-3 and TRBJ1-4; TRBD1 agrees at 9 bases. The germline V gene encodes CDR1 SGHTA and CDR2 FQGTGA. This CDR3 comprises 16 residues.

V gene TRBV6-2 or TRBV6-3 combines with J gene TRBJ2-7; D possibly matches TRBD1 or TRBD2 (6 bases each). V was trimmed by 5 bases and J by 4 bases, leaving 18 bases between them. The CDR3 length is 15 residues. Germline loops: CDR1 MNHEY, CDR2 SVGEGT. The CDR3 region is CASSPGRGRSYEQYF. As DNA, the CDR3 is TGTGCCAGCAGTCCCGGACGGGGGCGCAGTTACGAGCAGTACTTC.

This chain connects TRBV24-1 to TRBJ1-5; weak D call: TRBD1 (6 bases). The V end lost 1 base, the J end lost 8 bases, and 11 bases lay between the germline ends. This CDR3 is built from 14 residues. Germline values: CDR1 KGHDR, CDR2 SFDVKD. The DNA of the CDR3 is TGTGCCACCAGTGATTTAGGGACACAGGAGCCCCAGCATTTT. Translation gives CATSDLGTQEPQHF.

This clone was seen a single time. The genes are TRBV30 and TRBJ2-1; no definite D call. V shed 2 bases and J shed 5 bases, with 7 bases lying between them. Per germline, CDR1 GTSNPN and CDR2 SVGIG (reference sequence). The CDR3 is 12 residues long. CDR3 coding DNA: TGTGCCTGGAGTTCACCCGACAATGAGCAGTTCTTC. Its protein is CAWSSPDNEQFF.

In this sample, this clone turned up once. The chain couples TRBV2 to TRBJ2-5; TRBD1 matches at 8 bases. CDR1 SNHLY and CDR2 FYNNEI come from the germline V gene. The trim removed 6 bases at V and 5 bases at J, leaving 2 bases unmatched. The CDR3 consists of 12 residues. The CDR3 nucleotides read TGTGCCAGCAGCAGGGGGCAGGAGACCCAGTACTTC. The encoded protein is CASSRGQETQYF.

The V call is TRBV7-9, the J call TRBJ2-7; 13 bases align to TRBD2. J gave up 3 bases and V 4 bases, and 3 bases lay outside the gene matches. The germline V gene has CDR1 SEHNR and CDR2 FQNEAQ (reference sequence). The CDR3 runs to 15 residues. CDR3 residues: CASSSRTSGSYEQYF. In nucleotides, the CDR3 is TGTGCCAGCAGCTCACGGACTAGCGGGAGCTACGAGCAGTACTTC. Full variable domain (rest looked up from reference TRBV7-9 and TRBJ2-7): DTGVSQNPRHKITKRGQNVTFRCDPISEHNRLYWYRQTLGQGPEFLTYFQNEAQLEKSRLLSDRFSAERPKGSFSTLEIQRTEQGDSAMYLCASSSRTSGSYEQYFGPGTRLTVT.

V and J are TRBV4-3 and TRBJ1-3; TRBD1 might be the D (6 bases). Germline-derived CDR1 and CDR2 are LGHNA and YSLEER. This CDR3 is built from 18 residues. V lost 5 bases and J lost 4, with 24 bases in between. The CDR3 coding sequence is TGCGCCAGCAGCTCTTCCGTGGGGGGGCAGGGTAACGGAAACACCATATATTTT. Protein sequence: CASSSSVGGQGNGNTIYF.

The J gene is TRBJ1-4, the V gene TRBV28, with TRBD1 matching over 7 bases. This CDR3 is 12 amino acids long. J lost 17 bases, V lost 9 bases, and 15 bases had no gene match. Germline assignment: CDR1 MDHEN and CDR2 SYDVKM. The CDR3 DNA is TGTGCCAGTGGGGGCCCTCCGGGACAGATTTTTTTT. It is translated as CASGGPPGQIFF. Full variable domain (rest looked up from reference TRBV28 and TRBJ1-4): DVKVTQSSRYLVKRTGEKVFLECVQDMDHENMFWYRQDPGLGLRLIYFSYDVKMKEKGDIPEGYSVSREKKERFSLILESASTNQTSMYLCASGGPPGQIFFGSGTQLSVL.

This chain links TRBV29-1 with TRBJ1-4, with D maybe TRBD1 (6 bases). V lost 3 bases to trimming and J lost 3 bases, with 11 bases between them. This CDR3 is built from 14 residues. CDR1 SQVTM and CDR2 ANQGSEA come from the germline V gene. CDR3 nucleotides: TGCAGCGTTGAGGGGGGCCTATCTAATGAAAAACTGTTTTTT. It yields the protein CSVEGGLSNEKLFF. Supplemented by reference TRBV29-1 and TRBJ1-4, the full variable domain reads SAVISQKPSRDICQRGTSLTIQCQVDSQVTMMFWYRQQPGQSLTLIATANQGSEATYESGFVIDKFPISRPNLTFSTLTVSNMSPEDSSIYLCSVEGGLSNEKLFFGSGTQLSVL.

As for this clone: A read error may account for a junction end that differs from germline. The chain recombines TRBV7-2 with TRBJ2-3; 10 bases align to TRBD2. The CDR3 consists of 18 residues. The germline CDR1 and CDR2 sequences are SGHTA and FQGNSA. In DNA form, the CDR3 reads TGTGCCAACAGCCTCGTCGGAGCGGGAGGGCCCAGCCCAGATACGCAGTATTTT. It codes for CANSLVGAGGPSPDTQYF.

This rearrangement joins TRBV10-3 to TRBJ1-5; 9 nucleotides match TRBD1. This CDR3 is built from 14 residues. Trimming removed 4 bases from V and 7 bases from J; junction bases left unmatched: 5. The germline V gene encodes CDR1 ENHRY and CDR2 SYGVKD. Written as DNA, the CDR3 is TGTGCCATCAGTGGTAACAGGGGGCAACAGCCCCAGCATTTT. Its protein is CAISGNRGQQPQHF.

The gene calls are TRBV24-1 and TRBJ2-5; 11 nucleotides align to TRBD2. CDR1 and CDR2 from the germline V gene are KGHDR and SFDVKD. CDR3 length equals 15 residues. The V segment lost 3 bases and the J segment 7 bases; nucleotides outside the gene matches: 6. The CDR3 DNA reads as TGTGCCACCAGTGATGAACTAGCGGGAGTCGGGACCCAGTACTTC. Translation: CATSDELAGVGTQYF.

V is TRBV19 and J is TRBJ1-1; D is unclear. This CDR3 is 14 amino acids long. The germline gives CDR1 LNHDA, CDR2 SQIVND (reference sequence). V lost 3 bases, J lost 2 bases, and 10 bases lay in between. The CDR3 sequence is CASSIEVGNTEAFF. CDR3 nucleotides: TGTGCCAGTAGTATTGAGGTGGGTAACACTGAAGCTTTCTTT.

In this sample, this clone turned up once. The chain is built from TRBV7-2 and TRBJ2-7, with 9 bases lining up with TRBD2. In germline, CDR1 is SGHTA, CDR2 FQGNSA. With V trimmed by 5 bases and J by 6 bases, 14 bases remained unmatched. The CDR3 is 16 amino acids. The CDR3 DNA reads as TGTGCCAGCAGCCTTTTTAGCGGGAGCTCTTTGCGCGAGCAGTACTTC. Its protein is CASSLFSGSSLREQYF.

The chain joins TRBV2 to TRBJ2-1, with D hard to call. Germline lookup yields CDR1 SNHLY and CDR2 FYNNEI. The V gene lost 7 bases and the J gene lost 8 bases, with 15 bases spanning the gap. The CDR3 length is 13 residues. CDR3 DNA sequence: TGTGCCAGCATTAGACTTAGCATCGATGAGCAGTTCTTC. It translates to CASIRLSIDEQFF.